The clone carrying this TCR beta chain came up once. This record belongs to a study of OX40 agonist ivuxolimab in advanced cancers. The protocol was immunoSEQ multiplex PCR, while the TCRdb copy is restricted to in-frame clones and leaves out a portion. The sample has approximately 70,000 clones; about 83% are singletons. The CDR3 consists of 11 residues. Germline CDR1 is SGHAT and CDR2 is FQNNGV. Trimming pared 5 bases from V and 6 bases from J, leaving 5 bases between. This receptor was obtained from an adult with an advanced solid tumor such as melanoma, head and neck, liver or kidney cancer. The specimen comprised CD4+ or CD8+ T cells sorted from blood, sampled in a trial of the OX40 agonist ivuxolimab. The V gene is TRBV11-2, the J gene TRBJ2-1; D is ambiguous. CDR3 protein: CASSATNEQFF. The CDR3 DNA reads TGTGCCAGCAGCGCGACCAATGAGCAGTTCTTC.